The 17 T cell receptor beta chains listed next were all sequenced from one sample in a study of T cell repertoires in cytomegalovirus infection. TCRdb reprocessed the reads via MiXCR and lists one record per CDR3 protein. Of hundreds of thousands of distinct CDR3 sequences listed, approximately 34% are singletons. The specimen sequenced was PBMCs. All receptors derive from a human donor in good health (CMV status not recorded). Some clones in this sample may be carry-over from other donors' samples.

This chain connects TRBV2 to TRBJ2-3, with 8 bases aligning to TRBD1. CDR3 length equals 15 residues. Germline V gene sequence: CDR1 SNHLY, CDR2 FYNNEI. The V gene end was trimmed by 6 bases and the J gene end by 2 bases; junction bases not matched to a gene: 7. The CDR3 region is CASSEYRGFTDTQYF. In DNA form, the CDR3 reads TGTGCCAGCAGCGAGTACAGGGGGTTCACAGATACGCAGTATTTT.

The chain joins TRBV24-1 to TRBJ1-5, with D hard to call. Germline CDR1 and CDR2: KGHDR and SFDVKD. This CDR3 is built from 14 residues. Deletions cut 5 bases from V and 0 bases from J, with 7 bases between. CDR3 amino acids: CATSAANSNQPQHF. For the CDR3, the DNA is TGTGCCACCAGTGCCGCAAATAGCAATCAGCCCCAGCATTTT.

In this sample, this clonotype turned up a few times. The chain employs TRBV7-6 and TRBJ2-3; D call uncertain. From germline, CDR1 is SGHVS and CDR2 FNYEAQ. V lost 4 bases to trimming and J lost 0 bases, with 11 bases between them. This CDR3 contains 15 residues. The CDR3 spells CASSSKDTSTDTQYF. CDR3 nucleotides: TGTGCCAGCAGCTCCAAGGATACCAGCACAGATACGCAGTATTTT.

This clonotype was found a few times. The J gene is TRBJ2-3, the V gene TRBV28; D perhaps matches TRBD2 (5 bases). CDR1 is MDHEN, CDR2 SYDVKM, per germline. Trimming cost V 1 base and J 4 bases, with 15 bases left between them. The CDR3 runs to 16 residues. The CDR3 loop is CASSLYSGSTADTQYF. The CDR3 region has the DNA TGTGCCAGCAGTTTATACAGCGGAAGTACCGCAGATACGCAGTATTTT.

The chain links TRBV6-2 or TRBV6-3 to TRBJ1-4, with D hard to call. Germline assignment: CDR1 MNHEY and CDR2 SVGEGT. Between the trimmed V and J ends, which lost 0 bases and 6 bases, there was a span of 5 bases. This CDR3 has 13 residues. CDR3 residues: CASSYSSDEKLFF. In nucleotides, the CDR3 is TGTGCCAGCAGTTACTCGTCGGATGAAAAACTGTTTTTT.

V gene TRBV23-1 combines with J gene TRBJ1-2, with D possibly TRBD1 on 5 matching bases. TRBV23-1 is an open reading frame, and its role is uncertain. The CDR3 is made up of 14 amino acids. Between the trimmed V and J ends, which lost 7 bases and 1 base, there was a span of 13 bases. CDR3 bases: TGCGCCAGCACTCGGGCGGGACTTAACTATGGCTACACCTTC. Protein: CASTRAGLNYGYTF.

This clonotype was observed a few times. The genes are TRBV29-1 and TRBJ2-7; TRBD2 might be the D (6 bases). Germline-derived CDR1 and CDR2 are SQVTM and ANQGSEA. This CDR3 spans 14 amino acids. V lost 5 bases to trimming and J lost 6 bases, with 20 bases between them. CDR3 sequence (DNA): TGCAGCGTTCGGGTTGACGGGAGCGGGCGCGAGCAGTACTTC. Amino acid sequence: CSVRVDGSGREQYF.

As to this clonotype: This may be a read error, as it is one base from a much larger clone. The rearrangement joins TRBV7-2 to TRBJ1-6, with D unclear. The CDR3 contains 13 residues. Germline CDR1 is SGHTA and CDR2 is FQGNSA. As DNA, the CDR3 is TGTGCCAGCAGCCTGGTCGGGAATTCACCCCTCCAATTT. Its translation: CASSLVGNSPLQF.

J is TRBJ2-1 and V is TRBV4-2; TRBD1 matches 8 bases. The germline V gene has CDR1 LGHNA and CDR2 YNFKEQ. The CDR3 loop spans 16 amino acids. V was clipped by 0 bases and J by 7 bases; unmatched bases: 8. CDR3 loop: CASSQERSTGGNEQFF. DNA of the CDR3: TGTGCCAGCAGCCAAGAGCGGAGCACAGGGGGGAATGAGCAGTTCTTC.

The chain joins TRBV5-1 to TRBJ2-7; a possible D gene is TRBD1 (6 bases). Trimming took off 1 base at V and 2 bases at J, with 13 bases between the two ends. Germline V gene sequence: CDR1 SGHRS, CDR2 YFSETQ. The CDR3 runs to 15 residues. CDR3 bases: TGCGCCAGCAGCTTGCAGGGGACGGAACCCTACGAGCAGTACTTC. Protein product: CASSLQGTEPYEQYF.

In its sample, this clonotype was seen a few times. The DNA of the CDR3 is TGTGCCAGCAGCCCCACAGGGGCGATCACCGGGGAGCTGTTTTTT. Encoded protein: CASSPTGAITGELFF. The chain is built from TRBV14 and TRBJ2-2; 7 bases map to TRBD1. From germline, CDR1 is SGHDN and CDR2 FVKESK. The trim removed 4 bases at V and 4 bases at J, leaving 6 bases unmatched. The CDR3 consists of 15 residues.

The chain couples TRBV6-8 to TRBJ1-3, with D perhaps matching TRBD1 (5 bases). This CDR3 is 19 amino acids long. Trimming stripped 0 bases from V and 1 base from J, with 19 bases between. Looked up from germline, CDR1 is MNHGY and CDR2 is SAAAGT. In DNA, the CDR3 is TGTGCCAGCAGTTACTCTTCCCGCGTAGGGGCTCGGTCTGGAAACACCATATATTTT. Residues: CASSYSSRVGARSGNTIYF.

V gene TRBV29-1 combines with J gene TRBJ1-4; D is uncertain. Germline loops: CDR1 SQVTM, CDR2 ANQGSEA. V was clipped by 4 bases and J by 8 bases, with 8 bases between them. This CDR3 is built from 11 residues. This CDR3 is CSVGSFEKLFF. The CDR3, as DNA: TGCAGCGTTGGAAGCTTCGAAAAACTGTTTTTT.

The rearrangement joins TRBV7-9 to TRBJ1-6; unclear D gene. The CDR3 is 14 residues long. Per germline, CDR1 SEHNR and CDR2 FQNEAQ (reference sequence). V lost 5 bases, J lost 6 bases, and 11 bases lay in between. CDR3 residues: CASSATQTNSPLHF. For the CDR3, the DNA is TGTGCCAGCAGCGCAACTCAGACTAATTCACCCCTCCACTTT.

This clonotype appeared many times. This sequence joins TRBV10-2 and TRBJ1-2; no clear D gene. V was pared by 2 bases and J by 8 bases, with 12 bases between. The CDR3 runs to 13 residues. CDR1 is WSHSY and CDR2 is SAAADI in the germline V gene. The chain's CDR3 is CASSETGRSGYTF. The CDR3 nucleotides are TGCGCCAGCAGTGAGACTGGACGTTCGGGCTACACCTTC.

The table lists this clonotype with a count of one. The chain recombines TRBV5-1 with TRBJ2-2; the D gene is possibly TRBD2 (5 bases). The CDR3 consists of 14 residues. V lost 3 bases and J 5 bases, leaving 11 bases between the germline ends. Germline V gene data show CDR1 as SGHRS and CDR2 as YFSETQ. CDR3 sequence reads: CASSSGMGTGELFF. The DNA of the CDR3 is TGCGCCAGCAGCTCGGGGATGGGGACCGGGGAGCTGTTTTTT.

Only a few counts were recorded for this clonotype. The chain recombines TRBV20-1 with TRBJ2-3; D is uncertain. The CDR3 loop spans 16 amino acids. Trimming removed 5 bases at V and 0 bases at J, with 18 bases between. Germline values: CDR1 DFQATT, CDR2 SNEGSKA (reference sequence). The CDR3 coding sequence is TGCAGTGCTCCTTACCCCTCGAGAGGTAGCACAGATACGCAGTATTTT. Amino acid sequence: CSAPYPSRGSTDTQYF.